What follows are 31 T cell receptor beta chains derived from one specimen sequenced in a study of cytomegalovirus exposure and HLA in healthy donors. Primers: 60 Vbeta forward and 13 Jbeta reverse. Using immunoSEQ multiplex PCR, the repertoire was profiled, and TCRdb retains in-frame clones only, with some absent. Among some 180,000 clones listed, roughly 8.7% were seen once. Sequencing used PBMCs. The receptors come from a woman aged 25 to 39 in good health and CMV-seropositive.

The V and J genes are TRBV29-1 and TRBJ2-3, with 7 nucleotides matching TRBD1. Germline V gene data show CDR1 as SQVTM and CDR2 as ANQGSEA. With 6 bases clipped from V and 5 bases from J, the junction kept 5 bases outside the gene matches. The CDR3 consists of 12 residues. DNA for the CDR3: TGCAGCGTCACCACAGGGGTAGATACGCAGTATTTT. Translated, it gives CSVTTGVDTQYF.

The V and J genes are TRBV2 and TRBJ1-2; maybe TRBD1 (6 bases). Germline V CDR1 and CDR2: SNHLY, FYNNEI. Trimming removed 4 bases from V and 7 bases from J, with 13 bases in between. This CDR3 region has 13 residues. The CDR3 is CASSGNRVVGYTF. CDR3 bases: TGTGCCAGCAGTGGAAACAGGGTGGTTGGCTACACCTTC.

The chain employs TRBV2 and TRBJ2-2; 8 nucleotides agree with TRBD1. The CDR3 has 16 residues. Germline CDR1 reads SNHLY; CDR2 reads FYNNEI. J was trimmed by 3 bases and V by 4 bases; bases with no gene match: 7. The CDR3 coding sequence is TGTGCCAGCAGTGCCTCCAGGGGGCCTTACACCGGGGAGCTGTTTTTT. It encodes CASSASRGPYTGELFF.

This clone was counted a few times. The chain couples TRBV7-3 to TRBJ2-2; D may be TRBD1 (6 bases). The CDR3 spans 14 residues. Between the trimmed V and J ends, which lost 4 bases and 6 bases, there was a span of 12 bases. Germline-derived CDR1 and CDR2 are SGHTA and FQGTGA. As DNA, the CDR3 is TGTGCCAGCAGCTCACAACAGGGCTCCGGGGAGCTGTTTTTT. This gives the protein CASSSQQGSGELFF.

This clone was seen only a few times. The CDR3 DNA is TGCAGCGTTGAAGATTTTATAGGACAGGGGCCGCAATACGAGCAGTACTTC. This encodes CSVEDFIGQGPQYEQYF. The chain couples TRBV29-1 to TRBJ2-7, with 9 bases identical to TRBD1. The V and J ends lost 0 bases and 4 bases, in that order; junction bases with no gene match: 13. The CDR3 is 17 amino acids. Per germline, CDR1 SQVTM and CDR2 ANQGSEA.

V usage is TRBV10-1 and J usage is TRBJ1-5; 7 nucleotides agree with TRBD1. V was clipped by 8 bases and J by 10 bases; unmatched bases: 8. The CDR3 sequence is 12 residues long. CDR1 and CDR2 (germline): WNHNN, SYGVQD (reference sequence). CDR3 bases: TGCGCCAGCGGAGAAACAGGGGCCCCCCAGCATTTT. Protein: CASGETGAPQHF.

The chain links TRBV6-4 to TRBJ2-3; 10 positions match TRBD1. The germline gives CDR1 MRHNA, CDR2 SNTAGT. The CDR3 runs to 14 residues. Trimming at V came to 6 bases and at J to 5 bases, leaving 5 bases not matched to a gene. This chain's CDR3 is CASSRDRGGDTQYF. CDR3 coding DNA: TGTGCCAGCAGCCGGGACAGGGGAGGAGATACGCAGTATTTT.

This clone showed up many times. The gene calls are TRBV7-9 and TRBJ2-5, with D possibly TRBD1 on 5 matching bases. Trimming removed 5 bases at V and 2 bases at J, with 18 bases between. CDR1 is SEHNR, CDR2 FQNEAQ, per germline (reference sequence). The CDR3 totals 16 residues. The CDR3 sequence is CASSPWEGALQETQYF. Written as DNA, the CDR3 is TGTGCCAGCAGCCCCTGGGAAGGGGCCCTTCAAGAGACCCAGTACTTC.

This sequence joins TRBV5-1 and TRBJ1-3; TRBD1 agrees at 9 bases. From germline, CDR1 is SGHRS and CDR2 YFSETQ. This CDR3 spans 15 amino acids. J was trimmed by 3 bases and V by 7 bases; bases with no gene match: 8. In nucleotides, the CDR3 is TGCGCCAGCTCCGAACAGGGGGCTGTTGGAAACACCATATATTTT. Its protein product is CASSEQGAVGNTIYF. Based on the CDR3 plus reference TRBV5-1 and TRBJ1-3, the full variable domain is KAGVTQTPRYLIKTRGQQVTLSCSPISGHRSVSWYQQTPGQGLQFLFEYFSETQRNKGNFPGRFSGRQFSNSRSEMNVSTLELGDSALYLCASSEQGAVGNTIYFGEGSWLTVV.

The chain links TRBV5-1 to TRBJ1-5; no clear D gene. CDR1 and CDR2 from the germline V gene are SGHRS and YFSETQ. CDR3 length equals 17 residues. V was shortened by 0 bases and J by 0 bases, with 13 bases between the two germline ends. The CDR3 DNA sequence: TGCGCCAGCAGCTTGGAACCAGTTTCTTATAGCAATCAGCCCCAGCATTTT. The encoded protein is CASSLEPVSYSNQPQHF. The whole variable domain, remainder taken from reference TRBV5-1 and TRBJ1-5, is KAGVTQTPRYLIKTRGQQVTLSCSPISGHRSVSWYQQTPGQGLQFLFEYFSETQRNKGNFPGRFSGRQFSNSRSEMNVSTLELGDSALYLCASSLEPVSYSNQPQHFGDGTRLSIL.

This sequence joins TRBV6-6 and TRBJ1-1, with D unclear. The germline gives CDR1 MNHNY, CDR2 SVGAGI (reference sequence). The CDR3 has 13 amino acids. Trimming pared 6 bases from V and 10 bases from J, leaving 18 bases between. This CDR3 reads CASSPHSGVGAFF. The DNA for the CDR3 is TGTGCCAGCAGCCCCCATAGCGGGGTGGGAGCTTTCTTT.

V and J are TRBV4-1 and TRBJ2-3, with 7 bases that match TRBD2. Germline loops: CDR1 MGHRA, CDR2 YSYEKL. J was trimmed by 5 bases and V by 1 base; bases with no gene match: 6. The CDR3 contains 15 residues. The chain's CDR3 is CASSQAGGGQDTQYF. The CDR3 region has the DNA TGCGCCAGCAGCCAAGCTGGGGGGGGTCAAGATACGCAGTATTTT.

This clone appeared a few times. The chain has TRBV5-8 and TRBJ2-5; D is perhaps TRBD1 (5 bases). Trimming removed 1 base from V and 0 bases from J, with 10 bases in between. Per germline, CDR1 SGHTS and CDR2 YDEGEE. This CDR3 has 15 residues. As DNA, the CDR3 is TGTGCCAGCAGCTTGCGTTGGGGCCACCAAGAGACCCAGTACTTC. Protein: CASSLRWGHQETQYF.

This sequence joins TRBV29-1 and TRBJ2-5; weak D call: TRBD1 (5 bases). The germline CDR1 and CDR2 sequences are SQVTM and ANQGSEA. The V end lost 4 bases, the J end lost 5 bases, and 14 bases lay between the germline ends. This CDR3 is built from 13 residues. For the CDR3, the DNA is TGCAGCGTTGGATGGCAGGGTGGGGAGACCCAGTACTTC. Encoded protein: CSVGWQGGETQYF.

There are a few counts of this clone. This rearrangement joins TRBV13 to TRBJ2-1, with 12 bases matching TRBD2. Germline CDR1 is PRHDT and CDR2 is FYEKMQ (reference sequence). This CDR3 has 16 residues. Unmatched junction bases numbered 3, after V lost 4 bases and J lost 2 bases. In nucleotides, the CDR3 is TGTGCCAGCAGCTCTAGCGGGAGGGCGGCCTACAATGAGCAGTTCTTC. This sequence encodes CASSSSGRAAYNEQFF.

This rearrangement joins TRBV29-1 to TRBJ2-1, with no clear D. Germline V gives CDR1 SQVTM, CDR2 ANQGSEA. V was cut by 3 bases and J by 1 base, with 16 bases left in between. This CDR3 has 16 amino acids. As DNA, the CDR3 is TGCAGCGTTGACGGTGATACAAGGAGATCCTACAATGAGCAGTTCTTC. As protein: CSVDGDTRRSYNEQFF.

The J gene is TRBJ2-3, the V gene TRBV5-4; the D is unclear. The CDR3 sequence is 12 residues long. Germline CDR1 reads SGHNT; CDR2 reads YYREEE (reference sequence). Trimming removed 4 bases from V and 4 bases from J, with 7 bases in between. Here the CDR3 DNA reads TGTGCCAGCAGCCCGGGTGCAGATACGCAGTATTTT. Its protein product is CASSPGADTQYF. Together with reference TRBV5-4 and TRBJ2-3, the CDR3 gives the full variable domain: ETGVTQSPTHLIKTRGQQVTLRCSSQSGHNTVSWYQQALGQGPQFIFQYYREEENGRGNFPPRFSGLQFPNYSSELNVNALELDDSALYLCASSPGADTQYFGPGTRLTVL.

The chain uses TRBV7-2 and TRBJ1-1; maybe TRBD1 (5 bases). V lost 1 base to trimming and J lost 5 bases, with 14 bases between them. Germline V gene sequence: CDR1 SGHTA, CDR2 FQGNSA. This CDR3 is 15 amino acids long. The CDR3 is CASSLVWPRGTEAFF. The CDR3 region has the DNA TGTGCCAGCAGCTTAGTGTGGCCGCGGGGGACTGAAGCTTTCTTT.

This CDR3 is CASRPPDSGAYEQYF. In DNA, the CDR3 is TGTGCCAGCAGACCCCCCGACTCTGGGGCCTACGAGCAGTACTTC. V is TRBV2 and J is TRBJ2-5; D is uncertain. The J call is in doubt because the DNA end fits TRBJ2-7 better. The CDR3 has 15 amino acids. Germline CDR1 and CDR2: SNHLY and FYNNEI.

Only a few counts were recorded for this clone. V usage is TRBV6-1 and J usage is TRBJ1-5, with 8 bases matching TRBD1. The CDR3 has 15 residues. Unmatched junction bases numbered 12, after V lost 8 bases and J lost 6 bases. Germline lookup yields CDR1 MNHNS and CDR2 SASEGT. CDR3 nucleotides: TGTGCCAGCGTGTCAAGGACAGGGTGGTCTCAGCCCCAGCATTTT. Its protein is CASVSRTGWSQPQHF.

V and J are TRBV27 and TRBJ2-1; 7 nucleotides align to TRBD2. Germline CDR1 reads MNHEY; CDR2 reads SMNVEV (reference sequence). The length of the CDR3 is 14 residues. With 7 bases clipped from V and 5 bases from J, the junction kept 8 bases outside the gene matches. The CDR3 sequence is CASTEAGVNNEQFF. Written as DNA, the CDR3 is TGTGCCAGCACCGAGGCGGGAGTCAACAATGAGCAGTTCTTC.

This clone was seen only a few times. This chain joins TRBV9 and TRBJ2-1, with 11 bases matching TRBD2. Germline values: CDR1 SGDLS, CDR2 YYNGEE. The CDR3 has 15 residues. J gave up 9 bases and V 3 bases, and 8 bases lay outside the gene matches. CDR3 DNA: TGTGCCAGCAGCGCTACTAGCGGGAGAGGTAGTGAGCAGTTCTTC. It yields the protein CASSATSGRGSEQFF.

The J gene is TRBJ2-7, the V gene TRBV5-1; 8 bases agree with TRBD2. Germline V gives CDR1 SGHRS, CDR2 YFSETQ. Germline trimming cut 2 bases from V and 5 bases from J; bases unmatched to any gene: 6. This CDR3 has 14 amino acids. The CDR3 loop reads CASSLRGRQDEQYF. The CDR3 nucleotides are TGCGCCAGCAGCTTACGCGGGAGGCAGGACGAGCAGTACTTC.

This chain joins TRBV5-4 and TRBJ2-5, with 11 bases fitting TRBD1. V was pared by 4 bases and J by 5 bases, with 10 bases of the junction left unmatched. The CDR3 has 16 amino acids. The germline CDR1 and CDR2 sequences are SGHNT and YYREEE (reference sequence). CDR3 bases: TGTGCCAGCAGCATAGGACAGGGGGCAATTATGGAGACCCAGTACTTC. Translating it yields CASSIGQGAIMETQYF.

This clone was found a few times. V gene TRBV15 combines with J gene TRBJ1-1; perhaps TRBD1 as D (5 bases). CDR1 and CDR2 from the germline V gene are LNHNV and YYDKDF (reference sequence). The V gene lost 0 bases and the J gene lost 6 bases, with 11 bases spanning the gap. This CDR3 region has 14 residues. Written as DNA, the CDR3 is TGTGCCACCAGCAGAGATCTTCAGGGCCCTGAAGCTTTCTTT. Translation: CATSRDLQGPEAFF. The full variable domain, its missing parts supplied by reference TRBV15 and TRBJ1-1, is DAMVIQNPRYQVTQFGKPVTLSCSQTLNHNVMYWYQQKSSQAPKLLFHYYDKDFNNEADTPDNFQSRRPNTSFCFLDIRSPGLGDTAMYLCATSRDLQGPEAFFGQGTRLTVV.

This clone was detected a few times. The genes are TRBV5-1 and TRBJ2-5; the D gene is possibly TRBD2 (5 bases). The CDR3 consists of 15 residues. CDR1 is SGHRS and CDR2 is YFSETQ in the germline V gene. Trimming cost V 4 bases and J 7 bases, with 20 bases left between them. CDR3 sequence: CASSDLAAGSGTQYF. The CDR3 region has the DNA TGCGCCAGCAGCGACCTCGCCGCGGGTTCGGGGACCCAGTACTTC.

The chain joins TRBV29-1 to TRBJ2-2; perhaps TRBD2 as D (5 bases). Trimming pared 3 bases from V and 2 bases from J, leaving 10 bases between. Germline V gene data show CDR1 as SQVTM and CDR2 as ANQGSEA. This CDR3 has 14 residues. The CDR3 DNA sequence: TGCAGCGTTGACGGGATTGGTAACACCGGGGAGCTGTTTTTT. Translated, it gives CSVDGIGNTGELFF.

V is TRBV5-1 and J is TRBJ2-7, with 10 bases aligning to TRBD2. The germline gives CDR1 SGHRS, CDR2 YFSETQ. The CDR3 totals 14 residues. J was trimmed by 4 bases and V by 5 bases; bases with no gene match: 6. The CDR3 loop is CASRWTSGDYEQYF. The CDR3 DNA follows: TGCGCCAGCAGATGGACTAGCGGCGATTACGAGCAGTACTTC.

The rearrangement joins TRBV9 to TRBJ2-5; 8 bases are shared with TRBD2. Germline V gene lookup returns CDR1 SGDLS and CDR2 YYNGEE. The J segment lost 4 bases and the V segment lost 3 bases, leaving 14 bases of the junction unmatched. CDR3 length equals 17 residues. Here the CDR3 reads CASSGNAYGGALETQYF. The CDR3 DNA reads TGTGCCAGCAGCGGCAACGCCTACGGGGGGGCGTTAGAGACCCAGTACTTC.

This clone was seen only a few times. The chain has TRBV15 and TRBJ1-1; a weak D match, TRBD1 (5 bases). The ends were cut back, 0 bases at V and 0 bases at J, with 11 bases in the middle. This CDR3 has 16 amino acids. The germline CDR1 and CDR2 sequences are LNHNV and YYDKDF (reference sequence). For the CDR3, the DNA is TGTGCCACCAGCAGAGATTGGGGGGAATTGAACACTGAAGCTTTCTTT. Its protein product is CATSRDWGELNTEAFF.

The V call is TRBV10-3, the J call TRBJ2-7; 14 positions match TRBD2. This CDR3 contains 16 residues. CDR1 is ENHRY, CDR2 SYGVKD, per germline. V shed 3 bases and J 2 bases; nucleotides not matched to a gene: 3. The CDR3 loop is CAISDQTSGRAYEQYF. Written as DNA, the CDR3 is TGTGCCATCAGTGATCAGACTAGCGGGAGGGCCTACGAGCAGTACTTC.